A single sample is the source of the 22 T cell receptor beta chains below, sequenced in a study of cytomegalovirus exposure and HLA in healthy donors. The PCR contained 60 Vbeta and 13 Jbeta primers. Repertoires were generated with immunoSEQ multiplex PCR, while TCRdb's copy carries only in-frame clones and drops some. Of about 150,000 clones listed, over 65% are singletons. Sequencing was carried out using PBMCs. All receptors derive from a man in his forties or fifties in good health and CMV-seropositive.

The chain has TRBV10-3 and TRBJ2-1; D remains ambiguous. The germline V gene has CDR1 ENHRY and CDR2 SYGVKD. Between the trimmed V and J ends, which lost 8 bases and 0 bases, there was a span of 14 bases. The CDR3 covers 15 residues. As DNA, the CDR3 is TGTGCCATCGGAGATCCTCGAAGCTCCTACAATGAGCAGTTCTTC. Protein product: CAIGDPRSSYNEQFF.

This chain joins TRBV6-6 and TRBJ1-5, with D perhaps TRBD1 (6 bases). Germline V gene data show CDR1 as MNHNY and CDR2 as SVGAGI (reference sequence). The V gene lost 7 bases and the J gene lost 2 bases, with 15 bases spanning the gap. The CDR3 consists of 15 residues. CDR3 sequence reads: CASTSQGRGNQPQHF. The DNA of the CDR3 is TGTGCCAGCACCTCACAGGGTAGGGGCAATCAGCCCCAGCATTTT.

The gene calls are TRBV9 and TRBJ1-2, with D possibly matching TRBD1 (6 bases). V was pared by 0 bases and J by 5 bases, with 20 bases between. This CDR3 spans 17 amino acids. CDR1 and CDR2 from the germline V gene are SGDLS and YYNGEE. The CDR3: CASSVASQGSRGYGYTF. CDR3 DNA sequence: TGTGCCAGCAGCGTAGCCTCCCAGGGGTCAAGGGGGTATGGCTACACCTTC. Together with reference TRBV9 and TRBJ1-2, the CDR3 gives the full variable domain: DSGVTQTPKHLITATGQRVTLRCSPRSGDLSVYWYQQSLDQGLQFLIQYYNGEERAKGNILERFSAQQFPDLHSELNLSSLELGDSALYFCASSVASQGSRGYGYTFGSGTRLTVV.

This clone was found once. The CDR3 loop is CASSPGTSGTTEQYF. The CDR3 DNA reads as TGTGCCAGTAGTCCCGGGACTAGCGGGACGACCGAGCAGTACTTC. The J gene is TRBJ2-5, the V gene TRBV19; TRBD2 matches 13 bases. The J call is in doubt because the DNA end fits TRBJ2-7 better. The length of the CDR3 is 15 residues. CDR1 is LNHDA, CDR2 SQIVND, per germline (reference sequence).

The V and J genes are TRBV7-2 and TRBJ2-7; a weak D match, TRBD2 (6 bases). The germline V gene encodes CDR1 SGHTA and CDR2 FQGNSA. The V end lost 5 bases, the J end lost 5 bases, and 13 bases lay between the germline ends. The CDR3 contains 13 residues. The CDR3 DNA follows: TGTGCCAGCAGCCGCCTACGGAGGGACGAGCAGTACTTC. Its protein is CASSRLRRDEQYF.

The rearrangement links TRBV5-6 to TRBJ2-5, with TRBD2 as a possible D gene (6 bases). The CDR3 loop spans 14 amino acids. The germline gives CDR1 SGHDT, CDR2 YYEEEE. Trimming removed 4 bases from V and 5 bases from J, with 15 bases in between. As DNA, the CDR3 is TGTGCCAGCAGCGCCTTTCGCAGCGGGGAGACCCAGTACTTC. Translation gives CASSAFRSGETQYF.

V is TRBV4-2 and J is TRBJ2-1; 9 nucleotides line up with TRBD2. CDR3 size: 17 residues. J gave up 5 bases and V 1 base, and 9 bases lay outside the gene matches. Per germline, CDR1 LGHNA and CDR2 YNFKEQ. The CDR3 here is CASSQAGLAGVNNEQFF. DNA of the CDR3: TGTGCCAGCAGCCAAGCAGGGTTAGCGGGAGTAAACAATGAGCAGTTCTTC.

The chain recombines TRBV6-1 with TRBJ2-5; D uncertain. There are 13 residues in the CDR3. The germline V gene has CDR1 MNHNS and CDR2 SASEGT. V dropped 7 bases and J dropped 3 bases, with 12 bases sitting between them. CDR3 coding DNA: TGTGCCAGCAAATACGGGTTGGAAGAGACCCAGTACTTC. It codes for CASKYGLEETQYF.

V and J are TRBV4-3 and TRBJ2-5, with D tentatively TRBD2 (5 bases). The V end lost 3 bases, the J end lost 4 bases, and 12 bases lay between the germline ends. Germline lookup yields CDR1 LGHNA and CDR2 YSLEER. The CDR3 extends over 14 amino acids. The CDR3 DNA sequence: TGCGCCAGCAGCCACCGGAGGTCCGGAGAGACCCAGTACTTC. Translated: CASSHRRSGETQYF.

DNA for the CDR3: TGCGCCAGCAGCATAGAGAAACAGGGGTACGAGCAGTACTTC. Protein sequence: CASSIEKQGYEQYF. The chain couples TRBV5-1 to TRBJ2-7; 7 bases fit TRBD1. The ends lost 4 bases at V and 4 bases at J; junction bases unmatched: 8. Germline V gene data show CDR1 as SGHRS and CDR2 as YFSETQ. This CDR3 has 14 amino acids.

J is TRBJ2-5 and V is TRBV11-1, with unresolved D. The V and J ends lost 3 bases and 5 bases respectively, with 10 bases between them. CDR1 is SGHAT and CDR2 is FQDESV in the germline V gene (reference sequence). The CDR3 spans 13 residues. The CDR3 coding sequence is TGTGCCAGCAGCTTTTCTAGATGGGAGACCCAGTACTTC. This encodes CASSFSRWETQYF.

This clone showed up just a few times. One junction end does not reproduce the germline sequence, and a read error may be involved. This rearrangement joins TRBV7-9 to TRBJ2-5, with D perhaps matching TRBD2 (6 bases). Germline V gene data show CDR1 as SEHNR and CDR2 as FQNEAQ (reference sequence). The CDR3 is made up of 15 amino acids. The CDR3 protein is CSSSGRDSLQETQYF. The CDR3 DNA reads TGTTCCAGCAGCGGCCGGGACTCCTTACAAGAGACCCAGTACTTC. The complete variable domain, with remaining parts taken from reference TRBV7-9 and TRBJ2-5, reads DTGVSQNPRHKITKRGQNVTFRCDPISEHNRLYWYRQTLGQGPEFLTYFQNEAQLEKSRLLSDRFSAERPKGSFSTLEIQRTEQGDSAMYLCSSSGRDSLQETQYFGPGTRLLVL.

The sample holds a few counts of this clone. The chain recombines TRBV12-5 with TRBJ2-5, with 7 bases aligning to TRBD2. Germline V gives CDR1 LGHNT, CDR2 FRNRAP. The trim removed 7 bases at V and 5 bases at J, leaving 7 bases unmatched. The CDR3 has 13 residues. As DNA, the CDR3 is TGTGCTAGTGCTAACTGGGGGGGGGAGACCCAGTACTTC. This encodes CASANWGGETQYF.

The chain uses TRBV11-1 and TRBJ2-4; 9 positions agree with TRBD1. This CDR3 is built from 16 residues. Germline V gene data show CDR1 as SGHAT and CDR2 as FQDESV (reference sequence). J gave up 2 bases and V 4 bases, and 6 bases lay outside the gene matches. The chain's CDR3 is CASSSGQGATKNIQYF. The CDR3 nucleotides are TGTGCCAGCAGCTCGGGACAGGGCGCCACCAAAAACATTCAGTACTTC.

The rearrangement links TRBV6-1 to TRBJ1-1, with D unclear. Trimming cost V 7 bases and J 5 bases, with 17 bases left between them. CDR1 is MNHNS, CDR2 SASEGT, per germline. The CDR3 loop spans 14 amino acids. CDR3 DNA: TGTGCCAGCACGCCCTGGGAGGGAGGGACTGAAGCTTTCTTT. This sequence encodes CASTPWEGGTEAFF.

The chain couples TRBV12-5 to TRBJ1-1, with 8 bases lining up with TRBD1. In germline, CDR1 is LGHNT, CDR2 FRNRAP. CDR3 size: 16 residues. With 1 base clipped from V and 7 bases from J, the junction kept 11 bases outside the gene matches. CDR3 sequence (DNA): TGTGCTAGTGGTTTGGGACCCGGGACAGGAAGTTTTGAAGCTTTCTTT. As protein: CASGLGPGTGSFEAFF.

The V call is TRBV2, the J call TRBJ2-7; D gene ambiguous. The germline V and J ends were trimmed by 2 bases and 5 bases, with 7 bases remaining between them. Germline CDR1 reads SNHLY; CDR2 reads FYNNEI. The CDR3 consists of 12 residues. In nucleotides, the CDR3 is TGTGCCAGCAGTGAAAATGGGCACGAGCAGTACTTC. Protein product: CASSENGHEQYF.

This chain links TRBV29-1 with TRBJ2-1, with unresolved D. Trimming stripped 7 bases from V and 6 bases from J, with 13 bases between. This CDR3 has 12 residues. Per germline, CDR1 SQVTM and CDR2 ANQGSEA. The CDR3 nucleotides are TGCAGCGCTGACCCGGTAGTCAATGAGCAGTTCTTC. It codes for CSADPVVNEQFF.

The chain is built from TRBV6-5 and TRBJ2-5; D gene uncertain. The CDR3 totals 15 residues. Germline lookup yields CDR1 MNHEY and CDR2 SVGAGI. Trimming shortened V by 0 bases and J by 4 bases, and 12 bases separated the two germline ends. The DNA for the CDR3 is TGTGCCAGCAGTTACTCGAGGCTTCCCAGAGAGACCCAGTACTTC. Translated: CASSYSRLPRETQYF.

The J gene is TRBJ1-2, the V gene TRBV28; 9 nucleotides align to TRBD1. Germline V gene lookup returns CDR1 MDHEN and CDR2 SYDVKM. The CDR3 sequence is 16 residues long. With 4 bases clipped from V and 4 bases from J, the junction kept 10 bases outside the gene matches. The CDR3 nucleotides are TGTGCCAGCAGTTCACCGGGACAGGGAGTTATCTATGGCTACACCTTC. Translated, it gives CASSSPGQGVIYGYTF.

This clone occurred once. V and J are TRBV7-9 and TRBJ2-1; TRBD2 aligns across 8 bases. The germline V gene encodes CDR1 SEHNR and CDR2 FQNEAQ (reference sequence). V lost 5 bases to trimming and J lost 6 bases; unmatched junction nucleotides: 15. This CDR3 spans 17 amino acids. The CDR3 region has the DNA TGTGCCAGCAGCCCCCCGGGGGGGGGATGGTGGGGCAATGAGCAGTTCTTC. Its protein product is CASSPPGGGWWGNEQFF.

The table lists this clone with a few counts. The chain combines TRBV7-9 with TRBJ2-4; 7 bases line up with TRBD2. Germline V CDR1 and CDR2: SEHNR, FQNEAQ (reference sequence). This CDR3 region has 16 residues. J lost 0 bases, V lost 5 bases, and 7 bases had no gene match. The CDR3 here is CASSREGLLAKNIQYF. The CDR3 coding sequence is TGTGCCAGCAGCAGGGAGGGGTTACTAGCCAAAAACATTCAGTACTTC. Full variable domain (missing parts from reference TRBV7-9 and TRBJ2-4): DTGVSQNPRHKITKRGQNVTFRCDPISEHNRLYWYRQTLGQGPEFLTYFQNEAQLEKSRLLSDRFSAERPKGSFSTLEIQRTEQGDSAMYLCASSREGLLAKNIQYFGAGTRLSVL.